These 28 T cell receptor beta chains were sequenced from one sample in a study of cytomegalovirus exposure and HLA in healthy donors. Clones were read by immunoSEQ multiplex PCR, and TCRdb kept only the in-frame ones, dropping some. The table records about 130,000 clones, about 89% of them present only once. The sequenced sample consisted of PBMCs. The receptor set was obtained from a young woman in good health and CMV-seronegative.

As for this clone: This specimen includes other DNA sequences encoding the same CDR3. The chain carries TRBV11-3 and TRBJ2-7; D uncertain. This CDR3 region has 11 residues. Germline-derived CDR1 and CDR2 are SGHNT and YENEEA. Trimming stripped 5 bases from V and 2 bases from J, with 4 bases between. The CDR3 DNA sequence: TGTGCCAGCAGCCTTACCTACGAGCAGTACTTC. The encoded protein is CASSLTYEQYF.

This clone occurred once. This rearrangement joins TRBV7-2 to TRBJ1-2; possibly TRBD1 for D (6 bases). The germline V and J ends were trimmed by 3 bases and 2 bases, with 22 bases remaining between them. CDR3 length equals 18 residues. Germline V lookup: CDR1 SGHTA, CDR2 FQGNSA. In nucleotides, the CDR3 is TGTGCCAGCAGCTTCACTTCACGTGGGGCGACAGGAAACTATGGCTACACCTTC. Its translation: CASSFTSRGATGNYGYTF.

This CDR3 is CASSYTSGSTDTQYF. The CDR3 nucleotides are TGTGCCAGCAGTTACACTAGCGGGAGCACAGATACGCAGTATTTT. The chain carries TRBV6-5 and TRBJ2-3, with 9 bases lining up with TRBD2. The ends lost 2 bases at V and 0 bases at J; junction bases unmatched: 0. Germline V gives CDR1 MNHEY, CDR2 SVGAGI. This CDR3 has 15 residues.

CDR3 region: CASSPIAGSSTDTQYF. The CDR3 DNA reads as TGTGCCAGCAGCCCTATAGCGGGTTCGAGCACAGATACGCAGTATTTT. This rearrangement joins TRBV14 to TRBJ2-3; 7 bases are a match to TRBD2. J lost 0 bases, V lost 4 bases, and 7 bases had no gene match. This CDR3 is built from 16 residues. Germline V gives CDR1 SGHDN, CDR2 FVKESK.

The chain employs TRBV21-1 and TRBJ2-7; the listed D gene, TRBD2, was not tested against the DNA. TRBV21-1 is tagged as a pseudogene. The CDR3 has 18 amino acids. The CDR3 is CASSKVPPGAAMAYEQYF. CDR3 nucleotides: TGTGCCAGCAGCAAAGTTCCCCCTGGAGCGGCCATGGCCTACGAGCAGTACTTC.

CDR3 amino acids: CASSQDDSLYEQYF. In DNA form, the CDR3 reads TGTGCCAGCAGCCAAGATGACTCTCTCTACGAGCAGTACTTC. The V call is TRBV4-2, the J call TRBJ2-7; no firm D call. The CDR3 has 14 amino acids. Trimming shortened V by 0 bases and J by 3 bases, and 9 bases separated the two germline ends. Germline lookup yields CDR1 LGHNA and CDR2 YNFKEQ.

This clone was recorded only once. The chain is built from TRBV5-1 and TRBJ2-7; TRBD2 matches 7 bases. Germline trimming cut 7 bases from V and 2 bases from J; bases unmatched to any gene: 9. Germline CDR1 is SGHRS and CDR2 is YFSETQ. The CDR3 covers 14 residues. CDR3: CASRLERGPYEQYF. CDR3 DNA sequence: TGCGCCAGCCGGTTGGAGCGGGGCCCCTACGAGCAGTACTTC.

The chain couples TRBV25-1 to TRBJ1-1, with D perhaps TRBD1 (5 bases). This CDR3 has 14 amino acids. Trimming cost V 7 bases and J 4 bases, with 16 bases left between them. Per the germline V gene, CDR1 is MGHDK and CDR2 is SYGVNS. This chain's CDR3 is CASTPLGLSTEAFF. In DNA, the CDR3 is TGTGCCAGCACCCCGTTGGGGCTTAGCACTGAAGCTTTCTTT.

V and J are TRBV9 and TRBJ2-7; 8 positions agree with TRBD1. In germline, CDR1 is SGDLS, CDR2 YYNGEE. V shed 3 bases and J 2 bases; nucleotides not matched to a gene: 7. The CDR3 length is 15 residues. CDR3 residues: CASSAGDRPTYEQYF. The CDR3 DNA reads TGTGCCAGCAGCGCCGGGGACAGGCCAACCTACGAGCAGTACTTC. Filled out from reference TRBV9 and TRBJ2-7, the complete variable domain reads DSGVTQTPKHLITATGQRVTLRCSPRSGDLSVYWYQQSLDQGLQFLIQYYNGEERAKGNILERFSAQQFPDLHSELNLSSLELGDSALYFCASSAGDRPTYEQYFGPGTRLTVT.

The chain is built from TRBV10-3 and TRBJ2-1; the match to TRBD2 covers 13 bases. V lost 4 bases to trimming and J lost 3 bases; unmatched junction nucleotides: 12. The germline gives CDR1 ENHRY, CDR2 SYGVKD. The CDR3 extends over 19 amino acids. CDR3 in DNA: TGTGCCATCAGTGGAGTGGGTGGGACTAGCGGGGACCGCTACAATGAGCAGTTCTTC. Protein product: CAISGVGGTSGDRYNEQFF.

This chain uses TRBV7-2 with TRBJ1-3; weak D call: TRBD1 (5 bases). The CDR3 is 13 amino acids. The V gene lost 2 bases and the J gene lost 5 bases, with 7 bases spanning the gap. The germline V gene has CDR1 SGHTA and CDR2 FQGNSA. CDR3 DNA: TGTGCCAGCAGCTTATCAGGGAGAAACACCATATATTTT. This encodes CASSLSGRNTIYF.

V is TRBV19 and J is TRBJ1-4, with a weak D call TRBD1 (5 bases). Germline lookup yields CDR1 LNHDA and CDR2 SQIVND (reference sequence). V lost 2 bases, J lost 8 bases, and 12 bases lay in between. The CDR3 runs 14 residues. The CDR3 sequence: CASSISGVGEKLFF. In nucleotides, the CDR3 is TGTGCCAGTAGTATATCGGGGGTAGGAGAAAAACTGTTTTTT.

This chain joins TRBV2 and TRBJ2-1, with TRBD1 matching 8 bases. V shed 4 bases, J shed 9 bases, and the junction held 5 bases outside the gene matches. The V gene's germline CDR1 is SNHLY and CDR2 FYNNEI. This CDR3 contains 13 residues. CDR3 DNA sequence: TGTGCCAGCAGTGGACCACAGGGGGGTGAGCAGTTCTTC. It is translated as CASSGPQGGEQFF.

CDR3 amino acids: CASSRDAEEKLFF. Here the CDR3 DNA reads TGTGCCAGCAGCCGAGACGCGGAGGAAAAACTGTTTTTT. The chain links TRBV5-4 to TRBJ1-4; D gene ambiguous. Between the trimmed V and J ends, which lost 4 bases and 8 bases, there was a span of 12 bases. This CDR3 spans 13 amino acids. Germline-derived CDR1 and CDR2 are SGHNT and YYREEE (reference sequence).

The table lists this clone with a count of one. This chain joins TRBV19 and TRBJ1-1; no definite D call. V was pared by 5 bases and J by 5 bases, with 9 bases between. The CDR3 runs to 12 residues. The germline V gene encodes CDR1 LNHDA and CDR2 SQIVND (reference sequence). The CDR3 coding sequence is TGTGCCAGTAGTCCGGGAGGAACTGAAGCTTTCTTT. This translates into CASSPGGTEAFF.

This chain uses TRBV19 with TRBJ2-7; D is undetermined. CDR3 length: 14 residues. Germline V gene lookup returns CDR1 LNHDA and CDR2 SQIVND (reference sequence). V lost 1 base, J lost 2 bases, and 9 bases lay in between. The CDR3 region has the DNA TGTGCCAGTAGTATAGGTAACAGCCCCTACGAGCAGTACTTC. It codes for CASSIGNSPYEQYF.

V and J are TRBV29-1 and TRBJ2-5; D may be TRBD2 (6 bases). Per germline, CDR1 SQVTM and CDR2 ANQGSEA. Trimming removed 3 bases at V and 4 bases at J, with 9 bases between. CDR3 length: 12 residues. The CDR3 bases are TGCAGCGTTGAGGTGCGGGGAGAGACCCAGTACTTC. Its translation is CSVEVRGETQYF.

J is TRBJ2-2 and V is TRBV5-4, with 12 bases identical to TRBD2. V lost 1 base to trimming and J lost 6 bases; unmatched junction nucleotides: 10. The germline V gene encodes CDR1 SGHNT and CDR2 YYREEE (reference sequence). The CDR3 extends over 18 amino acids. The CDR3 here is CASSLWPLLAGGAGELFF. The CDR3 coding sequence is TGTGCCAGCAGCTTGTGGCCCCTTCTAGCGGGAGGGGCCGGGGAGCTGTTTTTT.

A remark on this clone: A read error may explain this, as a much larger clone is one base away. This chain uses TRBV6-1 with TRBJ2-7; perhaps TRBD2 as D (5 bases). The V and J ends lost 1 base and 1 base respectively, with 11 bases between them. CDR1 is MNHNS and CDR2 is SASEGT in the germline V gene. The CDR3 runs to 15 residues. The CDR3 protein is CASSEVGRASYEQYF. For the CDR3, the DNA is TGTGCCAGCAGTGAAGTGGGGAGAGCTTCCTACGAGCAGTACTTC.

This clone has more than one count but fewer than ten. The genes are TRBV5-1 and TRBJ2-1; 7 bases fit TRBD2. The CDR3 spans 14 residues. Trimming at V came to 6 bases and at J to 7 bases, leaving 10 bases not matched to a gene. The germline V gene has CDR1 SGHRS and CDR2 YFSETQ. The CDR3 loop is CASTSSAGVNEQFF. Here the CDR3 DNA reads TGCGCCAGCACCTCCTCCGCGGGAGTAAATGAGCAGTTCTTC.

This clone was counted once. The genes are TRBV11-2 and TRBJ2-3, with 14 bases matching TRBD2. This CDR3 comprises 18 residues. Germline CDR1 and CDR2: SGHAT and FQNNGV. The junction had 10 bases not matched to a gene; V was cut back by 3 bases and J by 5 bases. In DNA form, the CDR3 reads TGTGCCAGCAGCTTGGGACTAGCGGGAGTGTTCGAGGGAGATACGCAGTATTTT. Translated, it gives CASSLGLAGVFEGDTQYF.

V and J are TRBV11-3 and TRBJ2-2; D is ambiguous. CDR1 is SGHNT and CDR2 is YENEEA in the germline V gene. V was trimmed by 3 bases and J by 6 bases, leaving 5 bases between them. CDR3 size: 12 residues. The CDR3 region is CASSFAAGELFF. The CDR3 nucleotides are TGTGCCAGCAGCTTTGCGGCCGGGGAGCTGTTTTTT.

The chain carries TRBV19 and TRBJ2-5; 7 nucleotides agree with TRBD1. The CDR3 has 15 amino acids. Per germline, CDR1 LNHDA and CDR2 SQIVND (reference sequence). After removal of 2 bases from V and 2 bases from J, the junction contained 5 bases not matched to a gene. The CDR3, as DNA: TGTGCCAGTAGTATATTCCCAGGGGGACAAGAGACCCAGTACTTC. This sequence encodes CASSIFPGGQETQYF. The entire variable domain, with the rest obtained from reference TRBV19 and TRBJ2-5, is as follows: DGGITQSPKYLFRKEGQNVTLSCEQNLNHDAMYWYRQDPGQGLRLIYYSQIVNDFQKGDIAEGYSVSREKKESFPLTVTSAQKNPTAFYLCASSIFPGGQETQYFGPGTRLLVL.

The chain employs TRBV28 and TRBJ1-2; 7 positions agree with TRBD1. The CDR3 consists of 16 residues. Looked up from germline, CDR1 is MDHEN and CDR2 is SYDVKM. The V gene end was trimmed by 6 bases and the J gene end by 4 bases; junction bases not matched to a gene: 14. The CDR3 loop reads CASSTPLDRRSYGYTF. The CDR3 region has the DNA TGTGCCAGCAGCACCCCACTGGACAGGCGAAGCTATGGCTACACCTTC.

V and J are TRBV19 and TRBJ1-5; 7 bases are shared with TRBD1. V shed 8 bases and J 1 base; nucleotides not matched to a gene: 8. This CDR3 is 15 amino acids long. CDR1 LNHDA and CDR2 SQIVND come from the germline V gene (reference sequence). CDR3 sequence: CASLTTGTSNQPQHF. CDR3 coding DNA: TGTGCCAGTCTAACGACAGGGACGAGCAATCAGCCCCAGCATTTT. Using reference TRBV19 and TRBJ1-5 for the parts outside the CDR3, the full variable domain is DGGITQSPKYLFRKEGQNVTLSCEQNLNHDAMYWYRQDPGQGLRLIYYSQIVNDFQKGDIAEGYSVSREKKESFPLTVTSAQKNPTAFYLCASLTTGTSNQPQHFGDGTRLSIL.

The rearrangement links TRBV9 to TRBJ1-1, with D perhaps TRBD1 (5 bases). This CDR3 spans 15 amino acids. Trimming stripped 1 base from V and 0 bases from J, with 10 bases between. In germline, CDR1 is SGDLS, CDR2 YYNGEE. CDR3 bases: TGTGCCAGCAGCGTATTGGACACGATGAACACTGAAGCTTTCTTT. Translation: CASSVLDTMNTEAFF.

The chain couples TRBV19 to TRBJ1-5, with 11 bases that match TRBD1. The CDR3 consists of 14 residues. Germline V gene lookup returns CDR1 LNHDA and CDR2 SQIVND (reference sequence). V lost 1 base, J lost 7 bases, and 0 bases stayed unmatched. For the CDR3, the DNA is TGTGCCAGTAGTATAGGGACAGGGGGCCAGCCCCAGCATTTT. This codes for CASSIGTGGQPQHF.

The chain uses TRBV11-2 and TRBJ2-3; TRBD2 is a possible D gene (5 bases). CDR3 length: 15 amino acids. The V end was cut by 1 base, the J end by 3 bases, with 11 bases between. Germline V gene data show CDR1 as SGHAT and CDR2 as FQNNGV. CDR3: CASSLAGGGTDTQYF. CDR3 DNA: TGTGCCAGCAGCTTAGCGGGCGGCGGGACAGATACGCAGTATTTT.